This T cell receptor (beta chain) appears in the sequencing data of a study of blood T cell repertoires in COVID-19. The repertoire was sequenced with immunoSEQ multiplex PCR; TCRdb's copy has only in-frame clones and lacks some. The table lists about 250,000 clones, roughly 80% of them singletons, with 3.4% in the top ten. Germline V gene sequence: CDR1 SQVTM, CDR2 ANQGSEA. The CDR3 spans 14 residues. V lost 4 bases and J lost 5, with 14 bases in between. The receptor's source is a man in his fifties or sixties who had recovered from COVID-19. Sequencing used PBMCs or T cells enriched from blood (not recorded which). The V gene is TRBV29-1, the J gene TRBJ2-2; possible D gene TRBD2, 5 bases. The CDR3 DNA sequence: TGCAGCGTTGGGGCCCTCACTAGTACCGGGGAGCTGTTTTTT. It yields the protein CSVGALTSTGELFF.